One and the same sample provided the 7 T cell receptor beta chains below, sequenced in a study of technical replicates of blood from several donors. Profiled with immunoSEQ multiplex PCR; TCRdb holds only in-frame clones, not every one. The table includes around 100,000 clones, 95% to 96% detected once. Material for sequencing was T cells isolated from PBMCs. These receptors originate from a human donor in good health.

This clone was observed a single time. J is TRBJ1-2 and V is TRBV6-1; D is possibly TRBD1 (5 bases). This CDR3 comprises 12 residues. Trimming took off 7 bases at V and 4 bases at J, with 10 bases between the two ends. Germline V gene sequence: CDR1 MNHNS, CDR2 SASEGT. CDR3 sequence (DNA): TGTGCCAGCACCCCACAGGTCTATGGCTACACCTTC. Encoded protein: CASTPQVYGYTF.

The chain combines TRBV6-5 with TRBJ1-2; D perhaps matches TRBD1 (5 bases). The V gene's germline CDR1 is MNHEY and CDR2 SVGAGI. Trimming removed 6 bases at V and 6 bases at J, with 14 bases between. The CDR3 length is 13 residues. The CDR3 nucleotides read TGTGCCAGCAGCACAGGACGGGAGCATGGCTACACCTTC. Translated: CASSTGREHGYTF.

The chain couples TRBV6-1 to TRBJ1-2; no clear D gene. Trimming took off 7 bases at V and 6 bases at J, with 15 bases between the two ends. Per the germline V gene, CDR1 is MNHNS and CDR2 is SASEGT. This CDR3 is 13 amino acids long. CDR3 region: CASIKGLRDGYTF. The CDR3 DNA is TGTGCCAGCATCAAAGGACTGCGCGATGGCTACACCTTC.

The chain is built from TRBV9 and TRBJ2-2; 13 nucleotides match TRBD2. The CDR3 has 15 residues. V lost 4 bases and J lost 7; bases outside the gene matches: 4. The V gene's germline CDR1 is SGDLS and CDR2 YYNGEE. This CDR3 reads CASSKGLAGDGELFF. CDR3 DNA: TGTGCCAGCAGCAAAGGACTAGCGGGAGACGGGGAGCTGTTTTTT.

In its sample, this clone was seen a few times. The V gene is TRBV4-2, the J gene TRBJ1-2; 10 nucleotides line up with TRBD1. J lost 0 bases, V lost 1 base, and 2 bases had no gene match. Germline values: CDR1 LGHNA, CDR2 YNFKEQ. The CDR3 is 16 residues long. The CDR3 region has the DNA TGTGCCAGCAGCCAAGGAGGACAGGGGGCTAACTATGGCTACACCTTC. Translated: CASSQGGQGANYGYTF.

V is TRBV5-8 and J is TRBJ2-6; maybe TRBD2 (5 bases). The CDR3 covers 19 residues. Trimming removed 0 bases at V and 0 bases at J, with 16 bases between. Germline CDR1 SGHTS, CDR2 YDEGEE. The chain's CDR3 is CASSLAGLAPFSGANVLTF. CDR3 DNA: TGTGCCAGCAGCTTGGCAGGACTGGCACCTTTCTCTGGGGCCAACGTCCTGACTTTC.

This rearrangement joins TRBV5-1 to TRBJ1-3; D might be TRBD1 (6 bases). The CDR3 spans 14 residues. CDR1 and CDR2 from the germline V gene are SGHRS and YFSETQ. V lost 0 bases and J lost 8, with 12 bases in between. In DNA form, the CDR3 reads TGCGCCAGCAGCTTGGACAGGGCTGCCTACACCATATATTTT. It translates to CASSLDRAAYTIYF.